The 18 T cell receptor beta chains presented below share a single source sample, sequenced in a study of Tregs in tolerant kidney transplant recipients. The table came from immunoSEQ multiplex PCR; TCRdb's copy has only in-frame clones and leaves some out. The data show nearly 95,000 clones, approximately 93% seen once. This specimen consisted of CD4+ T cells from blood, obtained before the transplant. The receptors come from a human donor who received a combined kidney and bone marrow transplant.

V usage is TRBV7-9 and J usage is TRBJ2-1; 8 bases match TRBD2. CDR1 SEHNR and CDR2 FQNEAQ come from the germline V gene (reference sequence). The CDR3 loop spans 18 amino acids. V lost 7 bases and J lost 6; bases outside the gene matches: 20. The CDR3 protein is CASTFFVISGRLPNEQFF. CDR3 coding DNA: TGTGCCAGCACCTTCTTTGTTATAAGCGGGAGACTACCCAATGAGCAGTTCTTC.

The gene calls are TRBV28 and TRBJ2-6, with TRBD1 as a possible D gene (5 bases). This CDR3 region has 18 residues. Germline values: CDR1 MDHEN, CDR2 SYDVKM. V was shortened by 6 bases and J by 4 bases, with 22 bases between the two germline ends. The CDR3 DNA sequence: TGTGCCAGCAGCCGGCATCACTTAAGGGGTTCCGGGGCCAACGTCCTGACTTTC. Translation: CASSRHHLRGSGANVLTF.

This clone has a single count. The gene calls are TRBV25-1 and TRBJ2-4, with D possibly being TRBD1 (6 bases). The CDR3 extends over 14 amino acids. The germline CDR1 and CDR2 sequences are MGHDK and SYGVNS. V was shortened by 5 bases and J by 3 bases, with 11 bases between the two germline ends. Here the CDR3 reads CASSQGIGKNIQYF. Here the CDR3 DNA reads TGTGCCAGCAGTCAGGGGATTGGCAAAAACATTCAGTACTTC.

The rearrangement links TRBV28 to TRBJ1-2; weak D call: TRBD1 (5 bases). The CDR3 totals 16 residues. Trimming took 5 bases from V and 5 from J, leaving 21 bases between them. CDR1 is MDHEN, CDR2 SYDVKM, per germline. CDR3 protein: CASSASDSLPIYGYTF. The CDR3 DNA is TGTGCCAGCAGTGCCTCAGACAGCTTACCAATTTATGGCTACACCTTC.

The chain combines TRBV2 with TRBJ1-3, with 8 nucleotides matching TRBD1. From germline, CDR1 is SNHLY and CDR2 FYNNEI. CDR3 length: 14 amino acids. The V and J ends lost 6 bases and 4 bases, in that order; junction bases with no gene match: 5. The DNA for the CDR3 is TGTGCCAGCAGGGACAGGGCATACGGAAACACCATATATTTT. Translating gives CASRDRAYGNTIYF.

This chain joins TRBV6-5 and TRBJ1-5, with 8 nucleotides matching TRBD1. Germline trimming cut 6 bases from V and 0 bases from J; bases unmatched to any gene: 4. This CDR3 contains 15 residues. CDR1 and CDR2 from the germline V gene are MNHEY and SVGAGI. The CDR3 DNA reads as TGTGCCAGCAGACTCGACAGGGGTAGCAATCAGCCCCAGCATTTT. It is translated as CASRLDRGSNQPQHF.

The chain joins TRBV4-1 to TRBJ2-1, with TRBD2 identical over 9 bases. Germline values: CDR1 MGHRA, CDR2 YSYEKL. J was trimmed by 7 bases and V by 7 bases; bases with no gene match: 8. The CDR3 runs 14 residues. The CDR3 nucleotides are TGCGCCAGCATGCCGCGGGAGGGCCATAATGAGCAGTTCTTC. Encoded protein: CASMPREGHNEQFF.

The chain recombines TRBV19 with TRBJ2-7, with 8 bases matching TRBD2. V gave up 4 bases and J gave up 6 bases; unmatched junction bases: 5. Germline CDR1 reads LNHDA; CDR2 reads SQIVND (reference sequence). The CDR3 runs 13 residues. The DNA of the CDR3 is TGTGCCAGTAGTACCCTTGCGGGGGGCGAGCAGTACTTC. Encoded protein: CASSTLAGGEQYF.

The sample holds one count of this clone. The gene calls are TRBV5-1 and TRBJ1-1; no clear D gene. Trimming cost V 5 bases and J 4 bases, with 15 bases left between them. The CDR3 sequence is 14 residues long. The V gene's germline CDR1 is SGHRS and CDR2 YFSETQ. CDR3 nucleotides: TGCGCCAGCAGTTACGCTTGGAGAGGCACTGAAGCTTTCTTT. It is translated as CASSYAWRGTEAFF. The complete variable domain, with remaining parts taken from reference TRBV5-1 and TRBJ1-1, reads KAGVTQTPRYLIKTRGQQVTLSCSPISGHRSVSWYQQTPGQGLQFLFEYFSETQRNKGNFPGRFSGRQFSNSRSEMNVSTLELGDSALYLCASSYAWRGTEAFFGQGTRLTVV.

The chain links TRBV2 to TRBJ2-7, with TRBD2 matching over 13 bases. Germline V gene sequence: CDR1 SNHLY, CDR2 FYNNEI. This CDR3 comprises 15 residues. Losses at the gene ends were 4 bases for V and 2 bases for J; bases not matched to a gene: 2. Here the CDR3 DNA reads TGTGCCAGCAGTGGGGGACTAGCGGGAACCTACGAGCAGTACTTC. This gives the protein CASSGGLAGTYEQYF.

The chain carries TRBV30 and TRBJ2-3, with D possibly TRBD2 on 6 matching bases. V was trimmed by 4 bases and J by 11 bases, leaving 16 bases between them. This CDR3 has 12 amino acids. Germline assignment: CDR1 GTSNPN and CDR2 SVGIG (reference sequence). The CDR3, as DNA: TGTGCCTGGATGAAGACTAGGGAGGTGCAGTATTTT. Translating it yields CAWMKTREVQYF.

V usage is TRBV6-1 and J usage is TRBJ2-7; 7 bases match TRBD1. Germline V lookup: CDR1 MNHNS, CDR2 SASEGT. This CDR3 region has 14 residues. Trimming removed 6 bases from V and 3 bases from J; junction bases left unmatched: 8. CDR3 bases: TGTGCCAGCAGCTTTACAGGGGTGGGCTACGAGCAGTACTTC. Its protein is CASSFTGVGYEQYF.

The rearrangement joins TRBV19 to TRBJ1-2, with D perhaps TRBD1 (5 bases). Germline loops: CDR1 LNHDA, CDR2 SQIVND (reference sequence). The CDR3 extends over 13 amino acids. The germline V and J ends were trimmed by 10 bases and 3 bases, with 15 bases remaining between them. CDR3: CATQTGGDYGYTF. In nucleotides, the CDR3 is TGTGCCACTCAGACCGGGGGGGACTATGGCTACACCTTC.

The rearrangement joins TRBV18 to TRBJ1-4; 8 nucleotides line up with TRBD1. V lost 3 bases and J lost 7; bases outside the gene matches: 7. The CDR3 has 15 residues. Germline CDR1 reads KGHSH; CDR2 reads LQKENI. The CDR3, as DNA: TGTGCCAGCTCACCTTCAGGGGGCGCAGGTGAAAAACTGTTTTTT. It codes for CASSPSGGAGEKLFF.

The chain joins TRBV5-1 to TRBJ2-1; TRBD2 is a possible D gene (6 bases). CDR3 length: 15 amino acids. From germline, CDR1 is SGHRS and CDR2 YFSETQ. V lost 0 bases, J lost 8 bases, and 15 bases lay in between. The CDR3 nucleotides read TGCGCCAGCAGCTTGGTTGTAGGGACTGTGGATGAGCAGTTCTTC. This encodes CASSLVVGTVDEQFF.

The genes are TRBV7-9 and TRBJ2-3; 8 bases are shared with TRBD2. This CDR3 is 17 amino acids long. Germline V gives CDR1 SEHNR, CDR2 FQNEAQ (reference sequence). V lost 5 bases to trimming and J lost 4 bases; unmatched junction nucleotides: 14. CDR3 sequence reads: CASSPTPSGPPADTQYF. DNA of the CDR3: TGTGCCAGCAGCCCAACCCCTAGCGGGCCCCCGGCAGATACGCAGTATTTT.

The V and J genes are TRBV7-3 and TRBJ2-3; D gene unclear. The CDR3 consists of 14 residues. V shed 3 bases and J shed 2 bases, with 9 bases lying between them. In germline, CDR1 is SGHTA, CDR2 FQGTGA. CDR3 loop: CASSLTGNTDTQYF. Here the CDR3 DNA reads TGTGCCAGCAGCTTGACGGGTAACACAGATACGCAGTATTTT.

The sample holds one count of this clone. The genes are TRBV9 and TRBJ1-3; TRBD1 matches 7 bases. After removal of 2 bases from V and 0 bases from J, the junction contained 11 bases not matched to a gene. Germline V gene data show CDR1 as SGDLS and CDR2 as YYNGEE. CDR3 length: 18 amino acids. In DNA, the CDR3 is TGTGCCAGCAGCGTGACAGGGCGCCCATGGGCCTCTGGAAACACCATATATTTT. This encodes CASSVTGRPWASGNTIYF.